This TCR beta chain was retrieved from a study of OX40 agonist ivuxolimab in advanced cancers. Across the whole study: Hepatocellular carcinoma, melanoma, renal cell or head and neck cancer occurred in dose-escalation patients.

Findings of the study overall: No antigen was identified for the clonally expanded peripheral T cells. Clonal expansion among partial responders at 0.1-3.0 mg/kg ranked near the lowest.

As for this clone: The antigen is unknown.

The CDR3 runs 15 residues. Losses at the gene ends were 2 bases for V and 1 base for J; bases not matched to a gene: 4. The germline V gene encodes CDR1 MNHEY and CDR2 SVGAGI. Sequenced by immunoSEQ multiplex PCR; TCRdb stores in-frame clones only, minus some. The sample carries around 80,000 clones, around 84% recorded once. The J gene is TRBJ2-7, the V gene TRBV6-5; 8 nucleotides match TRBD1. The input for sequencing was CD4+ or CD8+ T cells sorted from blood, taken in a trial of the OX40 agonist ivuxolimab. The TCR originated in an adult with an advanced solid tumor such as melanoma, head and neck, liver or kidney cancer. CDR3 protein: CASSYDRGGSYEQYV. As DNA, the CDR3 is TGTGCCAGCAGTTACGACAGGGGTGGGTCCTACGAGCAGTACGTC.